This TCR beta chain was sequenced for a study of blood T cell repertoires in COVID-19. Study at large: T cells, B-cell-depleted T cells, or PBMCs supplied cDNA or gDNA.

The data were produced by immunoSEQ multiplex PCR, yet TCRdb's version contains in-frame clones alone and is incomplete. The sample carries 300,000 or so clones, about 90% recorded once. The V gene end was trimmed by 7 bases and the J gene end by 5 bases; junction bases not matched to a gene: 10. Germline V lookup: CDR1 SNHLY, CDR2 FYNNEI. The CDR3 length is 15 residues. Enrollees, roughly 18 to 89 years old, lived in some 24 US areas. Someone with COVID-19 had been met by exposed participants within 2 weeks before study entry. This clone was observed a few times. V usage is TRBV2 and J usage is TRBJ1-4, with TRBD1 identical over 7 bases. This TCR derives from a woman aged 45-65 years who had been exposed to COVID-19. The sequenced sample consisted of PBMCs or T cells enriched from blood (not recorded which). This CDR3 reads CASTGTATRNEKLFF. CDR3 coding DNA: TGTGCCAGCACGGGGACAGCAACTCGAAATGAAAAACTGTTTTTT.